The next 11 T cell receptor beta chains were all read from a single sample in a study of cytomegalovirus exposure and HLA in healthy donors. PCR primers comprised 60 Vbeta and 13 Jbeta primers. The repertoire was sequenced with immunoSEQ multiplex PCR; TCRdb's copy has only in-frame clones and lacks some. This table has over 250,000 clones, around 66% appearing once. Sequenced: PBMCs. Receptors were obtained from a female donor in good health and CMV-seronegative.

This clone occurred a few times. V usage is TRBV11-3 and J usage is TRBJ2-1, with TRBD2 identical over 9 bases. CDR1 and CDR2 (germline): SGHNT, YENEEA. The V gene end was trimmed by 5 bases and the J gene end by 3 bases; junction bases not matched to a gene: 5. The CDR3 consists of 15 residues. CDR3 sequence reads: CASSLRAGGYNEQFF. The CDR3 DNA reads as TGTGCCAGCAGCCTCCGAGCGGGAGGCTACAATGAGCAGTTCTTC.

The chain combines TRBV6-5 with TRBJ2-2; 9 bases are a match to TRBD2. The CDR3 is made up of 16 amino acids. CDR1 and CDR2 (germline): MNHEY, SVGAGI. With V trimmed by 2 bases and J by 0 bases, 1 base remained unmatched. The CDR3 region has the DNA TGTGCCAGCAGTTACGCTAGCGGGACGAACACCGGGGAGCTGTTTTTT. It encodes CASSYASGTNTGELFF.

V gene TRBV6-1 combines with J gene TRBJ1-2, with D unclear. CDR1 is MNHNS and CDR2 is SASEGT in the germline V gene. This CDR3 region has 14 residues. V gave up 2 bases and J gave up 3 bases, with 10 bases separating them. The CDR3 DNA is TGTGCCAGCAGTGAACAGGAGGGATACTATGGCTACACCTTC. It translates to CASSEQEGYYGYTF.

This clone has only a few counts. The chain joins TRBV2 to TRBJ2-2, with 8 positions matching TRBD1. V trimming: 5 bases; J trimming: 0 bases; junction bases outside the gene matches: 8. Germline CDR1 SNHLY, CDR2 FYNNEI. The CDR3 is 17 amino acids. The CDR3 sequence: CASSYSGQAANTGELFF. CDR3 nucleotide sequence: TGTGCCAGCAGTTATTCGGGACAGGCGGCGAACACCGGGGAGCTGTTTTTT.

CDR3: CASSARGFGDTEAFF. CDR3 coding DNA: TGTGCCAGCAGTGCCAGGGGTTTTGGCGACACTGAAGCTTTCTTT. The chain couples TRBV6-1 to TRBJ1-1; tentative D call: TRBD1 (6 bases). Trimming stripped 4 bases from V and 3 bases from J, with 15 bases between. From germline, CDR1 is MNHNS and CDR2 SASEGT. The CDR3 spans 15 residues.

The chain joins TRBV28 to TRBJ2-5; 10 bases are a match to TRBD2. The CDR3 extends over 18 amino acids. In germline, CDR1 is MDHEN, CDR2 SYDVKM. With V trimmed by 3 bases and J by 5 bases, 15 bases remained unmatched. DNA for the CDR3: TGTGCCAGCAGTTTGGGGGCTTTAGCGGGAGGCTTGGGGGAGACCCAGTACTTC. This gives the protein CASSLGALAGGLGETQYF.

The chain has TRBV5-4 and TRBJ2-7; D perhaps matches TRBD2 (5 bases). The germline V and J ends were trimmed by 3 bases and 4 bases, with 5 bases remaining between them. Germline V lookup: CDR1 SGHNT, CDR2 YYREEE (reference sequence). The CDR3 loop spans 11 amino acids. DNA for the CDR3: TGTGCCAGCAGCTCGGGGTACGAGCAGTACTTC. It codes for CASSSGYEQYF.

V usage is TRBV7-2 and J usage is TRBJ2-1; no reliable D call. Trimming removed 2 bases from V and 5 bases from J, with 7 bases in between. Germline V gene lookup returns CDR1 SGHTA and CDR2 FQGNSA. CDR3 size: 13 residues. CDR3 residues: CASSLTRDNEQFF. The CDR3 coding sequence is TGTGCCAGCAGCTTAACACGGGACAATGAGCAGTTCTTC.

As for this clone: Mismatch with germline at one junction end may stem from a read error. This chain joins TRBV7-7 and TRBJ1-1; D may be TRBD1 (5 bases). Per germline, CDR1 SSHAT and CDR2 FNYEAQ (reference sequence). The CDR3 is 13 amino acids. CDR3 region: CASSLGANTEAFF. The CDR3 bases are TGTGCTAGCAGCTTAGGGGCGAACACTGAAGCTTTCTTT.

V and J are TRBV5-6 and TRBJ2-1, with 9 positions matching TRBD2. The germline CDR1 and CDR2 sequences are SGHDT and YYEEEE. The CDR3 is 15 amino acids. Trimming at V came to 4 bases and at J to 5 bases, leaving 7 bases not matched to a gene. CDR3 in DNA: TGTGCCAGCAGCCATTGGGCGGGAGGGAACAATGAGCAGTTCTTC. It specifies CASSHWAGGNNEQFF.

This rearrangement joins TRBV5-1 to TRBJ2-2; 10 positions match TRBD2. The CDR3 is made up of 14 amino acids. The ends lost 3 bases at V and 7 bases at J; junction bases unmatched: 3. In germline, CDR1 is SGHRS, CDR2 YFSETQ. The CDR3 protein is CASSSGTSVGELFF. CDR3 coding DNA: TGCGCCAGCAGCTCCGGGACTAGCGTCGGGGAGCTGTTTTTT.